The clone carrying this TCR beta chain has just a few counts. This specimen comes from a study of patients and donors after allogeneic stem cell transplantation. CDR1 is SGHRS, CDR2 YFSETQ, per germline. V was pared by 0 bases and J by 4 bases, with 13 bases between. The CDR3 runs 15 residues. TCRdb reprocessed the RT-PCR reads with MiXCR, giving one entry per CDR3 protein. Of approximately 430,000 distinct CDR3 sequences listed, 16% were seen once; the top ten hold 6.5% to 7.5%. The chain couples TRBV5-1 to TRBJ2-5; D could derive from TRBD1 or TRBD2 (6 bases each). Input material: blood, either unsorted or a sorted T cell fraction (not recorded which). This receptor was obtained from a human donor who was either an allogeneic HSCT recipient or a stem cell or donor lymphocyte infusion donor (not recorded which). It is not recorded whose cells these are; they may come from a transplant donor. The DNA of the CDR3 is TGCGCCAGCAGCTTGGCCTACGGGGGCAGAGAGACCCAGTACTTC. This gives the protein CASSLAYGGRETQYF.